Listed below are T cell receptor beta chains from one sample, sequenced in a study of blood T cell repertoires in COVID-19. Assay used: immunoSEQ multiplex PCR; TCRdb lists only in-frame clones, some missing. The sample holds roughly 62,000 clones, about 88% seen once. The specimen sequenced was peripheral blood. Every receptor here comes from a human donor with active COVID-19. The donor label of this sample is uncertain. CDR3s include the opening cysteine and the closing phenylalanine or tryptophan. D genes are given only for firm matches. Clone size is shown for a subset of rows, as once, few, many or a class of expanded clone.

cdr3_nt | cdr3_aa | j_call | d_call | v_call | clone_size
TGTGCCAGCAGCTTAAAAGCATCTCGGCGGAGGGTACACACTGAAGCTTTCTTT | CASSLKASRRRVHTEAFF | TRBJ1-1 | . | TRBV11-3 | .
TGCGCCAGCCGACCACAGGCGGATATCTACGAGCAGTACTTC | CASRPQADIYEQYF | TRBJ2-7 | . | TRBV5-1 | .
TGTGCCAGCAGCCGGACAATAAGCGGGTACGAGCAGTACTTC | CASSRTISGYEQYF | TRBJ2-7 | . | TRBV27 | .
TGTGCCAGCAGCCCGGACCTAGGAGGGAACTATGGCTACACCTTC | CASSPDLGGNYGYTF | TRBJ1-2 | . | TRBV5-6 | once
TGCGCCAGCAGCACGGAACCGGGACTCGCACAAGAGACCCAGTACTTC | CASSTEPGLAQETQYF | TRBJ2-5 | . | TRBV5-1 | .
TGTGCCAGCAGCTTAGGTGCGGGGGGAGAGACCCAGTACTTC | CASSLGAGGETQYF | TRBJ2-5 | TRBD2 | TRBV11-3 | .
TGTGCCAGCAGTTTGCTAGCGGGGGGGCGGATGAATGAGCAGTTCTTC | CASSLLAGGRMNEQFF | TRBJ2-1 | TRBD2 | TRBV28 | .
TGTGCCAGCAGTCCAGGACTAGCGGGAGGGCCGATTAGGAATGAGCAGTTCTTC | CASSPGLAGGPIRNEQFF | TRBJ2-1 | TRBD2 | TRBV27 | .
TGTGCCAGCAGCCCACTCGATGGCTCTGGAAACACCATATATTTT | CASSPLDGSGNTIYF | TRBJ1-3 | . | TRBV9 | .
TGCGCCAGCAGCCAAGATGGGAGGAGCTCCTATAATTCACCCCTCCACTTT | CASSQDGRSSYNSPLHF | TRBJ1-6 | . | TRBV4-1 | .
TGCGCCAGCAGCCAAGAGGGCTTGGGCCCCGAGCAGTACTTC | CASSQEGLGPEQYF | TRBJ2-7 | . | TRBV4-1 | few
TGTGCCAGGGGCCCTAGCGGCCAAGAGACCCAGTACTTC | CARGPSGQETQYF | TRBJ2-5 | TRBD2 | TRBV2 | .
TGTGCCAGCAGCCACTGGACAGGGGGTTCGTTGGGAAACACCATATATTTT | CASSHWTGGSLGNTIYF | TRBJ1-3 | TRBD1 | TRBV14 | .
TGTGCCAGCAGCGAGAACAGGGGGCATGGCTACGAGCAGTACTTC | CASSENRGHGYEQYF | TRBJ2-7 | TRBD1 | TRBV5-6 | .
TGTGCCAGCAGTGAATGGGGGCTACACCTCGGTGGAAACACCATATATTTT | CASSEWGLHLGGNTIYF | TRBJ1-3 | . | TRBV25-1 | .
TGTGCCAGCCAGCCAACAGACGACCAAGGTCGTCGAAACGAGCAGTACTTC | CASQPTDDQGRRNEQYF | TRBJ2-7 | . | TRBV11-3 | once
TGTGCCAGCAGCGTTAGCGGGGGGGCCTATGAGCAGTACTTC | CASSVSGGAYEQYF | TRBJ2-7 | TRBD2 | TRBV14 | .
TGTGCCAGCAGTCCTCTAGCGGTCACCTACAATGAGCAGTTCTTC | CASSPLAVTYNEQFF | TRBJ2-1 | TRBD2 | TRBV14 | .
TGTGCCAGCAGCTTAGGTGGGGGGGAGGACACTGAAGCTTTCTTT | CASSLGGGEDTEAFF | TRBJ1-1 | . | TRBV7-8 | .
TGTGCCAGCTCACGGGACAGACAATACACTGAAGCTTTCTTT | CASSRDRQYTEAFF | TRBJ1-1 | TRBD1 | TRBV18 | .
TGTGCCAGCACCTTTAGCATTCACGAGCAGTACTTC | CASTFSIHEQYF | TRBJ2-7 | . | TRBV7-9 | .
TGTGCCAGCAGTCCCGGGACTAGCGGGAACTACGAGCAGTACTTC | CASSPGTSGNYEQYF | TRBJ2-7 | TRBD2 | TRBV28 | .
TGTGCCACCAGCAGAGATAAAGTGTCGGGTAACTTC | CATSRDKVSGNF | TRBJ1-2 | . | TRBV15 | many
TGTGCCAGCGGACAGGGTACCTATAATTCACCCCTCCACTTT | CASGQGTYNSPLHF | TRBJ1-6 | TRBD1 | TRBV2 | .
TGCGCCAGCAGCCGTAACAGGGGTGGCACTGAAGCTTTCTTT | CASSRNRGGTEAFF | TRBJ1-1 | TRBD1 | TRBV4-3 | .
TGCGCCAGCACTAAACTCCGGGACAGGGCCTCGTACGAGCAGTACTTC | CASTKLRDRASYEQYF | TRBJ2-7 | TRBD1 | TRBV10-1 | .
TGTGCCAGCAGCCTTTGGACTAGCGGGAGCACCTACGAGCAGTACTTC | CASSLWTSGSTYEQYF | TRBJ2-7 | TRBD2 | TRBV11-1 | .
TGTGCCAGCAGCCATAGGACAGGGGGCATCACAGATACGCAGTATTTT | CASSHRTGGITDTQYF | TRBJ2-3 | TRBD1 | TRBV13 | .
TGTGCCAGCTCATCACAAGGGGCCCCCTCTGGAAACACCATATATTTT | CASSSQGAPSGNTIYF | TRBJ1-3 | . | TRBV18 | .
TGCGCCAGCAGCCAAACCGGGACAGGGGCCCGTAATGAGCAGTTCTTC | CASSQTGTGARNEQFF | TRBJ2-1 | TRBD1 | TRBV4-1 | .
TGTGCCAGCGCCTTTTGGGACAGGTTCGATGCCGGGGAGCTGTTTTTT | CASAFWDRFDAGELFF | TRBJ2-2 | TRBD1 | TRBV27 | .
TGTGCCAGCAGCTCCCCCGGGACAGAAAGGTGGAATGAGCAGTTCTTC | CASSSPGTERWNEQFF | TRBJ2-1 | TRBD1 | TRBV7-2 | .
TGTGCCAGCAGCCCGACAGGGACAGGACGGACCGGTCAGCCCCAGCATTTT | CASSPTGTGRTGQPQHF | TRBJ1-5 | TRBD1 | TRBV7-8 | once
TGCGCCAGCAGCAGGCGACTAGCGAGTCAGGAGACCCAGTACTTC | CASSRRLASQETQYF | TRBJ2-5 | TRBD2 | TRBV5-1 | .
TGTGCCAGCAGTGTAACAGGGAATGCATATAATTCACCCCTCCACTTT | CASSVTGNAYNSPLHF | TRBJ1-6 | . | TRBV6-1 | .
TGTGCCAGCAGTGAGGGACAGGGAAGTTATGAGCAGTTCTTC | CASSEGQGSYEQFF | TRBJ2-1 | TRBD1 | TRBV27 | .
TGTGCCAGCAACCTAGCGGGAACCCCGGGCACCGGGGAGCTGTTTTTT | CASNLAGTPGTGELFF | TRBJ2-2 | . | TRBV21-1 | .
TGTGCCAGCAGTTTTCCCGGGGGGGGCAAGCAGTACTTC | CASSFPGGGKQYF | TRBJ2-7 | TRBD2 | TRBV27 | .
TGCGCCAGCTATACGACAGGCTCCTCCTACGAGCAGTACTTC | CASYTTGSSYEQYF | TRBJ2-7 | . | TRBV10-2 | .
TGCAGTCTCGTGGAGGCCACCGGGGAGCTGTTTTTT | CSLVEATGELFF | TRBJ2-2 | . | TRBV29-1 | .
TGCAGCGTTGAGCTAGCGGGGGCCTCTCCCTACGAGCAGTACTTC | CSVELAGASPYEQYF | TRBJ2-7 | TRBD2 | TRBV29-1 | .
TGTGCCAGCAGCGTAGACGAGGGGGCGAGCACTGAAGCTTTCTTT | CASSVDEGASTEAFF | TRBJ1-1 | TRBD1 | TRBV9 | .
TGTGCTAGCAGCCCGCAACCGGGATCCTACGAGCAGTACTTC | CASSPQPGSYEQYF | TRBJ2-7 | . | TRBV7-7 | few
TGTGCCAGCAGTGAAGGACGGAGCGGGAGGTTTGCAGATACGCAGTATTTT | CASSEGRSGRFADTQYF | TRBJ2-3 | TRBD2 | TRBV6-1 | .
TGTGCCAGCAGCTTGCAACAGGGGAGGTACGAGCAGTACTTC | CASSLQQGRYEQYF | TRBJ2-7 | . | TRBV5-6 | .
TGCGCCAGCAGCCAAGGTCCAAGACAGGGGGACGGAGTGAGAACCGGGGAGCTGTTTTTT | CASSQGPRQGDGVRTGELFF | TRBJ2-2 | TRBD1 | TRBV4-1 | .
TGTGCCAGCAGCCCCGTTAGCGGGAGTAGCGGTGAGCAGTTCTTC | CASSPVSGSSGEQFF | TRBJ2-1 | TRBD2 | TRBV6-4 | .